This T cell receptor beta chain was captured in a study of shared clonotypes between healthy human individuals. Overall study context: The study enrolled a couple of women and three men aged 18 to 49.

V was pared by 3 bases and J by 8 bases, with 10 bases between. The CDR3 is made up of 13 amino acids. The germline V gene has CDR1 MGHDK and CDR2 SYGVNS. None of the donors, who were healthy HIV-negative adults, had recently had acute infections or vaccinations. The assay ran at deep level. On sorted subsets, replicate PCRs used 200 ng DNA, or 25,000 to 35,000 T cell genomes. The data were produced by immunoSEQ multiplex PCR, yet TCRdb's version contains in-frame clones alone and is incomplete. The table has roughly 530,000 clones, 90% to 97% seen once. The sequence was collected from a woman in her twenties or thirties in good health. The gene calls are TRBV25-1 and TRBJ1-4; D gene ambiguous. Specimen: naive CD4+ T cells sorted from blood. Documented subset: CD45RA+ positively selected. CDR3 coding DNA: TGTGCCAGCAGTGATGAACATCGGGAAAAACTGTTTTTT. Encoded protein: CASSDEHREKLFF.